This T cell receptor beta chain appears in the sequencing data of a study of HIV-infected patients and healthy controls. Overall study findings and caveats: A major limitation was that merely sixteen HIV-infected individuals were processed.

Around 500 ng RNA was reverse transcribed with alpha and beta constant-region primers. Using multiplexing indices, alpha and beta chain libraries were generated apart by chain-specific third strand synthesis. TCRdb reanalysed the 5' RACE reads using MiXCR and keeps one entry per CDR3 protein. The sample has 15,000 to 20,000 distinct CDR3 sequences; roughly 9% are singletons. No cell fractionation was done, so the repertoire covers all unsorted peripheral blood T cells. This clonotype was seen a handful of times. Its antigen is as yet unknown. The CDR3 runs to 15 residues. The V end was cut by 2 bases, the J end by 5 bases, with 15 bases between. Germline V lookup: CDR1 KGHSH, CDR2 LQKENI.

The sequence was obtained from an adult in good health. The chain carries TRBV18 and TRBJ1-1; D gene uncertain. The sequenced material came from blood. The CDR3 loop reads CASSPAGSWRTEAFF. The CDR3 DNA follows: TGTGCCAGCTCACCAGCGGGGTCCTGGCGGACTGAAGCTTTCTTT.